This TCR beta chain is drawn from a study of regulatory T cells in long-lasting Graves disease. Germline CDR1 is SEHNR and CDR2 is FQNEAQ (reference sequence). The germline V and J ends were trimmed by 10 bases and 1 base, with 19 bases remaining between them. This CDR3 contains 15 residues. Time point: newly diagnosed GD, antithyroid drugs for less than 3 months. The TCR library used RNA extracted from PBMCs. HTBI primers from iRepertoire and Arm-PCR of CDR3 regions yielded the TCR beta libraries. TCRdb analysed the multiplex PCR reads with MiXCR anew, one entry per CDR3 protein. Here the sample spans about 450,000 distinct CDR3 sequences, about 15% being singletons. Remarks on this clonotype: It may be a read error: a sequence one base away is much more abundant.

These data also formed part of another study, on T cells in Graves' hyperthyroidism and ophthalmopathy.

The chain links TRBV7-9 to TRBJ2-5; perhaps TRBD1 as D (5 bases). This sequence originates from a woman in her forties or fifties with Graves disease. The source was peripheral blood mononuclear cells (PBMCs), collected at new diagnosis, from a patient treated with antithyroid drugs. This chain's CDR3 is CANRQTGQFQETQYF. The CDR3 DNA reads TGTGCCAACAGGCAAACAGGCCAATTCCAAGAGACCCAGTACTTC.